Here is one T cell receptor beta chain with its context. Its antigen is unidentified. The data are from a study of cytomegalovirus exposure and HLA in healthy donors. Broader study findings: Productive status was seen about 90% or about 30% of the time for most TCR beta V segments in an earlier analysis. A highly shared variant cluster was judged a likely technical artifact. The authors later linked a missense DCLRE1C variant to TCR beta V- and J-gene trimming.

The study ran its PCR with 60 Vbeta and 13 Jbeta primers. As originally analysed: Among the unique TCR beta chains that a later analysis counted, roughly 80 million in all, 10 million to 14 million were shared. Produced via immunoSEQ multiplex PCR; TCRdb's table is partial and in-frame only. V and J calls and clone size are copied from that table; D and trimming were computed from the DNA. Of around 190,000 clones in the sample, around 82% were seen once. This CDR3 has 16 amino acids. CDR1 and CDR2 (germline): MRHNA, SNTAGT. V was pared by 0 bases and J by 7 bases, with 6 bases of the junction left unmatched.

The chain employs TRBV6-4 and TRBJ1-6; TRBD1 agrees at 7 bases. The origin of this receptor is a woman in her 30s in good health and CMV-seronegative. Sequenced sample: PBMCs. CDR3 sequence reads: CASSDSSGGWNSPLHF. The CDR3 coding sequence is TGTGCCAGCAGTGACTCATCAGGGGGATGGAATTCACCCCTCCACTTT.